A single sample gave rise to the 10 T cell receptor beta chains below, sequenced in a study of monozygotic twins with inflammatory bowel disease. TCRdb re-called the 5' RACE reads and catalogs CDR3 proteins one per entry, DNA excluded. Its table records approximately 150,000 distinct CDR3 sequences. Material for sequencing was blood. These receptors came from a human donor with ulcerative colitis or Crohn's disease, or a healthy co-twin of an affected twin (not recorded which).

V gene TRBV15 combines with J gene TRBJ1-3. This CDR3 contains 15 residues. From germline, CDR1 is LNHNV and CDR2 YYDKDF (reference sequence). The CDR3 sequence: CATSTRQISGNTIYF.

The V call is TRBV4-2, the J call TRBJ2-5; as DNA is missing, the TRBD2 call by TCRdb cannot be tested. CDR3 length equals 16 residues. Germline V lookup: CDR1 LGHNA, CDR2 YNFKEQ. The CDR3 reads CASSQEVSGRRETQYF.

The V and J genes are TRBV10-3 and TRBJ2-5; TCRdb returns TRBD2, unconfirmable since there is no DNA. CDR1 and CDR2 from the germline V gene are ENHRY and SYGVKD. CDR3 length: 13 residues. This chain's CDR3 is CAIRRAVGETQYF.

The chain has TRBV5-1 and TRBJ2-7; TCRdb indicates TRBD1, and absent DNA this call remains unverified. This CDR3 comprises 13 residues. Germline V lookup: CDR1 SGHRS, CDR2 YFSETQ. The CDR3 sequence: CASSLDGTYEQYF.

The chain is built from TRBV5-1 and TRBJ2-2; TCRdb indicates TRBD1, and absent DNA this call remains unverified. This CDR3 spans 15 amino acids. The V gene's germline CDR1 is SGHRS and CDR2 YFSETQ. The CDR3 spells CASGFTTGNTGELFF.

The chain recombines TRBV7-9 with TRBJ1-1. This CDR3 is 14 amino acids long. CDR1 SEHNR and CDR2 FQNEAQ come from the germline V gene (reference sequence). The CDR3 protein is CASSINDRNTEAFF. Looking up the rest from reference TRBV7-9 and TRBJ1-1 gives the full variable domain: DTGVSQNPRHKITKRGQNVTFRCDPISEHNRLYWYRQTLGQGPEFLTYFQNEAQLEKSRLLSDRFSAERPKGSFSTLEIQRTEQGDSAMYLCASSINDRNTEAFFGQGTRLTVV.

The chain links TRBV11-1 to TRBJ2-3; TCRdb picks TRBD1, but there is no DNA to check that call. The CDR3 has 16 amino acids. The V gene's germline CDR1 is SGHAT and CDR2 FQDESV (reference sequence). The CDR3 loop is CASSPTGDPITDTQYF. Full variable domain (remainder filled in from reference TRBV11-1 and TRBJ2-3): EAEVAQSPRYKITEKSQAVAFWCDPISGHATLYWYRQILGQGPELLVQFQDESVVDDSQLPKDRFSAERLKGVDSTLKIQPAELGDSAMYLCASSPTGDPITDTQYFGPGTRLTVL.

The rearrangement uses TRBV19 and TRBJ1-5. This CDR3 is 13 amino acids long. Germline V lookup: CDR1 LNHDA, CDR2 SQIVND (reference sequence). CDR3 sequence: CASQQSPNQPQHF.

The CDR3 is CSANRGLETQYF. The chain combines TRBV29-1 with TRBJ2-5; TCRdb picks TRBD1, but there is no DNA to check that call. The CDR3 consists of 12 residues. Germline V gene data show CDR1 as SQVTM and CDR2 as ANQGSEA. The variable domain in full, with the rest retrieved from reference TRBV29-1 and TRBJ2-5, is SAVISQKPSRDICQRGTSLTIQCQVDSQVTMMFWYRQQPGQSLTLIATANQGSEATYESGFVIDKFPISRPNLTFSTLTVSNMSPEDSSIYLCSANRGLETQYFGPGTRLLVL.

This sequence joins TRBV7-7 and TRBJ2-2; TCRdb outputs TRBD1, but without DNA this stays unchecked. This CDR3 has 14 amino acids. The germline V gene encodes CDR1 SSHAT and CDR2 FNYEAQ (reference sequence). Here the CDR3 reads CASTPSLDTGELFF. The complete variable domain, with remaining parts taken from reference TRBV7-7 and TRBJ2-2, reads GAGVSQSPRYKVTKRGQDVTLRCDPISSHATLYWYQQALGQGPEFLTYFNYEAQPDKSGLPSDRFSAERPEGSISTLTIQRTEQRDSAMYRCASTPSLDTGELFFGEGSRLTVL.